The next 17 T cell receptor beta chains were all read from a single sample in a study of vaccination and CD4 T cells after COVID-19. Via MiXCR, TCRdb re-called the PCR reads, giving one row per CDR3 protein. The sample gives about 14,000 distinct CDR3 sequences, 69% of which show up once; 1.1% is in the top ten. This material consisted of CD4+ T cells from blood, taken after SARS-CoV-2 vaccination. Receptor source: a human donor who had recovered from COVID-19.

The rearrangement joins TRBV19 to TRBJ1-5, with D perhaps matching TRBD1 (5 bases). Per germline, CDR1 LNHDA and CDR2 SQIVND (reference sequence). The V end was cut by 4 bases, the J end by 7 bases, with 14 bases between. CDR3 size: 14 residues. CDR3 in DNA: TGTGCCAGTAGTACGCAGGGTGTTGGACAGCCCCAGCATTTT. This sequence encodes CASSTQGVGQPQHF.

The chain carries TRBV2 and TRBJ1-5; no clear D. This CDR3 is built from 13 residues. V lost 7 bases, J lost 0 bases, and 7 bases lay in between. CDR1 is SNHLY, CDR2 FYNNEI, per germline. CDR3 protein: CASNQYSNQPQHF. The DNA for the CDR3 is TGTGCCAGCAACCAGTATAGCAATCAGCCCCAGCATTTT. Based on the CDR3 plus reference TRBV2 and TRBJ1-5, the full variable domain is EPEVTQTPSHQVTQMGQEVILRCVPISNHLYFYWYRQILGQKVEFLVSFYNNEISEKSEIFDDQFSVERPDGSNFTLKIRSTKLEDSAMYFCASNQYSNQPQHFGDGTRLSIL.

This chain uses TRBV6-5 with TRBJ2-3; TRBD2 agrees at 8 bases. Looked up from germline, CDR1 is MNHEY and CDR2 is SVGAGI. The CDR3 is made up of 14 amino acids. With 2 bases clipped from V and 9 bases from J, the junction kept 7 bases outside the gene matches. CDR3 loop: CASSYPGGKRTQYF. The CDR3 DNA reads TGTGCCAGCAGTTACCCGGGAGGGAAGAGAACGCAGTATTTT.

J is TRBJ1-1 and V is TRBV20-1; D gene ambiguous. The ends were cut back, 3 bases at V and 3 bases at J, with 11 bases in the middle. There are 13 residues in the CDR3. The germline V gene encodes CDR1 DFQATT and CDR2 SNEGSKA (reference sequence). The CDR3 DNA sequence: TGCAGTGCTAGCGAGGGTGGTTACACTGAAGCTTTCTTT. Amino acids: CSASEGGYTEAFF.

The V and J genes are TRBV10-3 and TRBJ1-1, with D uncertain. V gave up 5 bases and J gave up 1 base, with 11 bases separating them. The CDR3 spans 14 residues. The germline gives CDR1 ENHRY, CDR2 SYGVKD. CDR3 nucleotides: TGTGCCATCAGTAAGACAACAGAGAACACTGAAGCTTTCTTT. Translated: CAISKTTENTEAFF.

The chain links TRBV12-3 or TRBV12-4 to TRBJ2-5; D is possibly TRBD1 (6 bases). The CDR3 has 13 amino acids. V lost 7 bases, J lost 5 bases, and 14 bases lay in between. This CDR3 is CASTLQRGETQYF. The CDR3 DNA is TGTGCCAGCACCCTTCAAAGGGGGGAGACCCAGTACTTC.

The chain employs TRBV6-1 and TRBJ2-4; D not resolved. CDR1 MNHNS and CDR2 SASEGT come from the germline V gene. The CDR3 covers 16 residues. V shed 6 bases and J shed 0 bases, with 15 bases lying between them. CDR3 in DNA: TGTGCCAGCAGCCCCACCCGGACCATAGCCAAAAACATTCAGTACTTC. It yields the protein CASSPTRTIAKNIQYF.

The CDR3 here is CASSLQQVGTEAFF. In nucleotides, the CDR3 is TGTGCCAGCAGCTTACAACAGGTCGGCACTGAAGCTTTCTTT. V is TRBV7-3 and J is TRBJ1-1; TRBD1 is a possible D gene (5 bases). The length of the CDR3 is 14 residues. Germline V gene lookup returns CDR1 SGHTA and CDR2 FQGTGA. Trimming pared 2 bases from V and 4 bases from J, leaving 11 bases between.

The CDR3 loop is CASSLLPQGAYGYTF. The CDR3 bases are TGTGCCAGCAGTTTACTTCCGCAGGGAGCCTATGGCTACACCTTC. This chain links TRBV6-5 with TRBJ1-2; possibly TRBD1 for D (5 bases). V was cut by 4 bases and J by 4 bases, with 16 bases left in between. Germline values: CDR1 MNHEY, CDR2 SVGAGI. This CDR3 region has 15 residues.

V usage is TRBV20-1 and J usage is TRBJ2-7, with TRBD1 as a possible D gene (6 bases). Germline CDR1 reads DFQATT; CDR2 reads SNEGSKA (reference sequence). V lost 0 bases and J 3 bases, leaving 12 bases between the germline ends. This CDR3 has 14 amino acids. DNA of the CDR3: TGCAGTGCTAGAGATCGAGGGGGAATCTACGAGCAGTACTTC. Protein: CSARDRGGIYEQYF.

This chain connects TRBV5-1 to TRBJ1-1; D unclear. Looked up from germline, CDR1 is SGHRS and CDR2 is YFSETQ. V shed 0 bases and J shed 0 bases, with 3 bases lying between them. The CDR3 contains 13 residues. The DNA for the CDR3 is TGCGCCAGCAGCTTGGGCTTGAACACTGAAGCTTTCTTT. Its protein product is CASSLGLNTEAFF.

The rearrangement uses TRBV28 and TRBJ1-6; D is possibly TRBD1 (6 bases). CDR3 length equals 15 residues. The V gene lost 5 bases and the J gene lost 10 bases, with 18 bases spanning the gap. From germline, CDR1 is MDHEN and CDR2 SYDVKM. Here the CDR3 DNA reads TGTGCCAGCAGTCCAAAGAAGGGGGAGTTATCACCCCTCCACTTT. It translates to CASSPKKGELSPLHF.

This clonotype was detected only once. The gene calls are TRBV10-3 and TRBJ1-5, with 7 bases lining up with TRBD1. The germline gives CDR1 ENHRY, CDR2 SYGVKD. With 5 bases clipped from V and 0 bases from J, the junction kept 7 bases outside the gene matches. CDR3 size: 16 residues. Here the CDR3 reads CAISSTGTVSNQPQHF. The CDR3, as DNA: TGTGCCATCAGTTCCACCGGGACAGTTAGCAATCAGCCCCAGCATTTT.

The rearrangement links TRBV29-1 to TRBJ2-3; D is possibly TRBD1 or TRBD2 (5 bases each). Trimming pared 6 bases from V and 0 bases from J, leaving 19 bases between. The V gene's germline CDR1 is SQVTM and CDR2 ANQGSEA. This CDR3 is 16 amino acids long. Written as DNA, the CDR3 is TGCAGCGTAGGGGCGACACGGCGGACTAGCACAGATACGCAGTATTTT. Protein sequence: CSVGATRRTSTDTQYF.

CDR3 sequence (DNA): TGTGCCAGCAGGTCCGGGACAGGGATTAGGGGCTACAATGAGCAGTTCTTC. Its translation: CASRSGTGIRGYNEQFF. This chain uses TRBV6-1 with TRBJ2-1, with 9 bases aligning to TRBD1. CDR3 length: 17 residues. Trimming at V came to 6 bases and at J to 3 bases, leaving 12 bases not matched to a gene. Germline CDR1 MNHNS, CDR2 SASEGT.

The chain employs TRBV7-9 and TRBJ1-2; D not certain. Per the germline V gene, CDR1 is SEHNR and CDR2 is FQNEAQ (reference sequence). V dropped 1 base and J dropped 5 bases, with 14 bases sitting between them. This CDR3 spans 15 amino acids. The DNA of the CDR3 is TGTGCCAGCAGCTTAGGTTTTATGACACCGTATGGCTACACCTTC. Protein: CASSLGFMTPYGYTF.

V is TRBV10-3 and J is TRBJ1-1; D uncertain. The germline V and J ends were trimmed by 6 bases and 1 base, with 9 bases remaining between them. Looked up from germline, CDR1 is ENHRY and CDR2 is SYGVKD. The CDR3 is 13 residues long. The CDR3 loop is CAIRRGENTEAFF. The DNA for the CDR3 is TGTGCCATCAGGCGAGGAGAGAACACTGAAGCTTTCTTT.